Below are 14 T cell receptor beta chains sequenced from a single sample in a study of CD8 T cells in ankylosing spondylitis. TCRdb ran MiXCR on the 5' RACE reads and lists one entry per CDR3 protein. The top ten hold roughly 3.6% of the sample, which has a few hundred thousand distinct CDR3 sequences, about 20% seen once. What was sequenced was blood, either unsorted or a sorted T cell fraction (not recorded which). The receptors shown here come from a female donor with ankylosing spondylitis or in good health (not recorded which).

J is TRBJ1-1 and V is TRBV20-1; D gene unclear. Germline-derived CDR1 and CDR2 are DFQATT and SNEGSKA (reference sequence). The CDR3 is made up of 11 amino acids. V was pared by 6 bases and J by 1 base, with 6 bases between. DNA for the CDR3: TGCAGTGCGTTTGGGAACACTGAAGCTTTCTTT. Its translation is CSAFGNTEAFF.

This clonotype was counted a few times. The chain uses TRBV29-1 and TRBJ2-7, with 7 bases fitting TRBD1. J gave up 2 bases and V 7 bases, and 5 bases lay outside the gene matches. Germline lookup yields CDR1 SQVTM and CDR2 ANQGSEA. The CDR3 runs to 12 residues. CDR3 region: CSGRDSAYEQYF. CDR3 bases: TGCAGCGGCCGGGACAGCGCCTACGAGCAGTACTTC.

This rearrangement joins TRBV7-8 to TRBJ2-7; either TRBD1 or TRBD2 may supply D (5 bases each). The CDR3 length is 14 residues. The germline V and J ends were trimmed by 10 bases and 0 bases, with 16 bases remaining between them. Germline CDR1 and CDR2: SGHVS and FQNEAQ. This CDR3 is CAMGPGALSYEQYF. The CDR3, as DNA: TGTGCCATGGGCCCCGGGGCGCTCTCCTACGAGCAGTACTTC.

This clonotype has a handful of counts. The chain couples TRBV12-3 or TRBV12-4 to TRBJ2-2; a possible D gene is TRBD2 (5 bases). V was clipped by 5 bases and J by 4 bases, with 17 bases between them. The CDR3 is made up of 16 amino acids. Here the CDR3 DNA reads TGTGCCAGCAGTCCGTGGGCCCCCGCGGGCACCGGGGAGCTGTTTTTT. Its translation is CASSPWAPAGTGELFF.

The rearrangement links TRBV29-1 to TRBJ2-1, with D uncertain. V was cut by 0 bases and J by 0 bases, with 6 bases left in between. The germline V gene encodes CDR1 SQVTM and CDR2 ANQGSEA. This CDR3 is 14 amino acids long. This chain's CDR3 is CSVEERTSYNEQFF. In DNA, the CDR3 is TGCAGCGTTGAAGAACGGACCTCCTACAATGAGCAGTTCTTC.

This chain joins TRBV11-2 and TRBJ2-1; D is unclear. Trimming shortened V by 3 bases and J by 12 bases, and 18 bases separated the two germline ends. Germline-derived CDR1 and CDR2 are SGHAT and FQNNGV. The CDR3 sequence is 14 residues long. CDR3 DNA sequence: TGTGCCAGCAGCTTCCGGCCGGGCGCTATCTGGCAGTTCTTC. Residues: CASSFRPGAIWQFF.

In this sample, this clonotype turned up a few times. Here the CDR3 DNA reads TGTGCCAGCAGCGTTAGCCCAGGGGCCCACTACGAGCAGTACTTC. Its protein is CASSVSPGAHYEQYF. This chain links TRBV7-2 with TRBJ2-7; tentative D call: TRBD1 (6 bases). CDR1 SGHTA and CDR2 FQGNSA come from the germline V gene. The CDR3 loop spans 15 amino acids. V lost 5 bases and J lost 3, with 17 bases in between.

There are a few counts of this clonotype. The CDR3 sequence: CSALQGSGANVLTF. The CDR3 region has the DNA TGCAGTGCCCTCCAGGGGTCTGGGGCCAACGTCCTGACTTTC. The J gene is TRBJ2-6, the V gene TRBV20-1; TRBD1 might be the D (6 bases). Germline V gene data show CDR1 as DFQATT and CDR2 as SNEGSKA (reference sequence). V was clipped by 6 bases and J by 1 base, with 10 bases between them. The CDR3 extends over 14 amino acids.

In its sample, this clonotype was seen many times. The V and J genes are TRBV20-1 and TRBJ2-5; D is perhaps TRBD1 (6 bases). The CDR3 sequence is 14 residues long. The germline V and J ends were trimmed by 5 bases and 2 bases, with 15 bases remaining between them. Germline CDR1 is DFQATT and CDR2 is SNEGSKA (reference sequence). This CDR3 is CSALRDNEQETQYF. CDR3 nucleotides: TGCAGTGCTCTCCGGGACAACGAGCAAGAGACCCAGTACTTC.

This clonotype has more than one count but fewer than ten. The chain links TRBV5-1 to TRBJ2-5; D is uncertain. This CDR3 region has 12 residues. CDR1 is SGHRS, CDR2 YFSETQ, per germline. Trimming left V 5 bases short and J 0 bases short, with 5 bases between. The CDR3 reads CASRQNQETQYF. The DNA for the CDR3 is TGCGCCAGCAGACAGAACCAAGAGACCCAGTACTTC.

This clonotype was seen a handful of times. The V gene is TRBV6-5, the J gene TRBJ2-7, with TRBD1 identical over 9 bases. The CDR3 is 15 residues long. V lost 2 bases to trimming and J lost 5 bases; unmatched junction nucleotides: 7. The germline V gene encodes CDR1 MNHEY and CDR2 SVGAGI. CDR3 residues: CASSYGTGISNEQYF. DNA for the CDR3: TGTGCCAGCAGTTACGGGACAGGGATAAGTAACGAGCAGTACTTC.

The CDR3 sequence: CASSDGGLGSPLHF. The CDR3 DNA follows: TGTGCCAGCAGTGACGGGGGGCTTGGGTCACCCCTCCACTTT. The chain is built from TRBV25-1 and TRBJ1-6; D possibly corresponds to TRBD1 (6 bases). The CDR3 extends over 14 amino acids. Germline CDR1 is MGHDK and CDR2 is SYGVNS. Trimming removed 3 bases at V and 10 bases at J, with 13 bases between.

The chain recombines TRBV20-1 with TRBJ1-2; D is uncertain. Per germline, CDR1 DFQATT and CDR2 SNEGSKA (reference sequence). V dropped 4 bases and J dropped 6 bases, with 15 bases sitting between them. CDR3 size: 13 residues. CDR3: CSATSGSSHGYTF. CDR3 sequence (DNA): TGCAGTGCTACGTCCGGGTCCTCCCATGGCTACACCTTC.

Only a few counts were recorded for this clonotype. This chain links TRBV6-6 with TRBJ1-6; no reliable D call. This CDR3 comprises 13 residues. The V end was cut by 4 bases, the J end by 7 bases, with 8 bases between. Germline V gene sequence: CDR1 MNHNY, CDR2 SVGAGI (reference sequence). This chain's CDR3 is CASSSLGNSPLHF. The CDR3 region has the DNA TGTGCCAGCAGTTCCCTGGGCAATTCACCCCTCCACTTT.